This is a list of T cell receptor beta chains from one sample in a study of T cells in Graves' hyperthyroidism and ophthalmopathy. TCRdb processed the multiplex PCR reads anew with MiXCR; each CDR3 protein has one entry. The sample has fewer than 750,000 distinct CDR3 sequences; around 15% are singletons. Sequencing was done on a sample of blood. These receptors originate from a woman between 50 and 59 years old with Graves' ophthalmopathy. Both conserved end residues are part of each CDR3. D genes are given only for firm matches. The listing skips clone size in some rows; elsewhere it reads once, few, many or a size class.

>TRBV24-1|.|TRBJ2-1|.
TGTGCCACCAGTGACCGAGACAGCTCACCATACAATGAGCAGTTCTTC
CATSDRDSSPYNEQFF
>TRBV10-3|TRBD2|TRBJ2-5|many
TGTGCCATCAGTGTCCGAGCGGGAACGGAGACCCAGTACTTC
CAISVRAGTETQYF
>TRBV12-3/TRBV12-4|.|TRBJ1-2|many
TGTGCCAGCAGCCCCGGACGGAATGGCTACACCTTC
CASSPGRNGYTF
>TRBV12-3/TRBV12-4|TRBD1|TRBJ1-4|many
TGTGCCAGCAGTCCGACAGGGTTCCGAGGTAGTGATGAAAAACTGTTTTTT
CASSPTGFRGSDEKLFF
>TRBV28|TRBD1|TRBJ1-5|many
TGTGCCAGCAGTTCGCTCGTAACAGGGGGCAGGAGCAATCAGCCCCAGCATTTT
CASSSLVTGGRSNQPQHF
>TRBV28|TRBD1|TRBJ1-2|.
TGTGCCAGCACCTTCGACAGGGGAACTAACTATGGCTACACCTTC
CASTFDRGTNYGYTF
>TRBV15|.|TRBJ2-3|.
TGTGCCACCAGCAGAGATCATACGCAGTATTTT
CATSRDHTQYF
>TRBV19|.|TRBJ2-7|.
TGTGCCAGTAGTGTAAAGGGACAACCAGCAGCCTACGAGCAGTACTTC
CASSVKGQPAAYEQYF
>TRBV28|.|TRBJ1-2|many
TGTGCCAGCAGTTTACGGGCTAGGGGGTATGATGGCTACACCTTC
CASSLRARGYDGYTF
>TRBV11-3|TRBD1|TRBJ1-1|many
TGTGCCAGCAGCTTATCGACAGGGCTGGCTGAAGCTTTCTTT
CASSLSTGLAEAFF
>TRBV7-6|TRBD2|TRBJ2-7|many
TGTGCCAGCAGCCCTAGCGGGTACTCCTACGAGCAGTACTTC
CASSPSGYSYEQYF
>TRBV19|.|TRBJ2-2|.
TGTGCCAGTAGTATTTCTAGCGTGCCCACCGGGGAGCTGTTTTTT
CASSISSVPTGELFF